The 31 T cell receptor beta chains given below trace back to one sample, sequenced in a study of identical twins. TCRdb reanalysed the 5' RACE reads using MiXCR and keeps one entry per CDR3 protein. The table has about 890,000 distinct CDR3 sequences, over 9% seen once. These data were also reused for a study on yellow fever vaccine responses in identical twins.

Sequences were obtained from PBMCs. Receptors originate from a woman in her late teens or twenties in good health.

This clonotype was counted only a few times. V usage is TRBV29-1 and J usage is TRBJ2-1; D unclear. The CDR3 extends over 13 amino acids. The germline gives CDR1 SQVTM, CDR2 ANQGSEA. V lost 7 bases and J lost 1, with 11 bases in between. In nucleotides, the CDR3 is TGCAGCGCCGGGTTTGCGTCCTACAATGAGCAGTTCTTC. Translating it yields CSAGFASYNEQFF.

This clonotype was seen a few times. The V and J genes are TRBV20-1 and TRBJ2-3; TRBD2 matches at 12 bases. The CDR3 contains 16 residues. CDR1 and CDR2 from the germline V gene are DFQATT and SNEGSKA (reference sequence). The junction had 5 bases not matched to a gene; V was cut back by 4 bases and J by 0 bases. DNA of the CDR3: TGCAGTGCTACAGGACTAGCGGGGTTTAGCACAGATACGCAGTATTTT. It is translated as CSATGLAGFSTDTQYF.

This clonotype occurred a few times. The CDR3: CSVGPGYNEQFF. The CDR3, as DNA: TGCAGCGTGGGACCGGGCTACAATGAGCAGTTCTTC. This chain connects TRBV29-1 to TRBJ2-1; D is tentatively TRBD1 or TRBD2 (5 bases each). The CDR3 consists of 12 residues. Trimming cost V 6 bases and J 3 bases, with 9 bases left between them. Germline CDR1 SQVTM, CDR2 ANQGSEA.

This clonotype was counted many times. V gene TRBV6-2 or TRBV6-3 combines with J gene TRBJ2-1, with a weak D call TRBD2 (5 bases). Germline assignment: CDR1 MNHEY and CDR2 SVGEGT. This CDR3 contains 11 residues. Trimming stripped 5 bases from V and 11 bases from J, with 10 bases between. CDR3 in DNA: TGTGCCAGCAGTCCCAGGACTCAGCAGTTCTTC. Amino acid sequence: CASSPRTQQFF.

This clonotype was recorded a few times. The CDR3 region is CASGGREDGYTF. The CDR3 nucleotides are TGTGCCAGCGGCGGCAGGGAGGATGGCTACACCTTC. J is TRBJ1-2 and V is TRBV28, with D maybe TRBD1 (5 bases). Per germline, CDR1 MDHEN and CDR2 SYDVKM. V was trimmed by 8 bases and J by 6 bases, leaving 13 bases between them. This CDR3 comprises 12 residues.

The V and J genes are TRBV21-1 and TRBJ2-2. TRBV21-1 corresponds to a pseudogene. The length of the CDR3 is 15 residues. The CDR3 here is CASSIGPIHTGELFF. CDR3 nucleotide sequence: TGTGCCAGCAGCATAGGACCAATTCACACCGGGGAGCTGTTTTTT.

The chain couples TRBV12-3 or TRBV12-4 to TRBJ2-1; 10 bases match TRBD2. V lost 4 bases, J lost 7 bases, and 10 bases stayed unmatched. This CDR3 region has 16 residues. CDR3 sequence reads: CASSYGSGLAPNEQFF. The DNA of the CDR3 is TGTGCCAGCAGTTACGGCTCGGGACTAGCGCCGAATGAGCAGTTCTTC.

The chain carries TRBV15 and TRBJ2-3, with a tentative D call TRBD1 (6 bases). The length of the CDR3 is 13 residues. Germline lookup yields CDR1 LNHNV and CDR2 YYDKDF (reference sequence). Trimming took off 5 bases at V and 4 bases at J, with 10 bases between the two ends. CDR3 region: CATSLRQADTQYF. The CDR3 coding sequence is TGTGCCACCAGCCTACGACAGGCAGATACGCAGTATTTT.

This clonotype was observed a handful of times. The chain has TRBV28 and TRBJ1-1; a possible D gene is TRBD1 (5 bases). V dropped 7 bases and J dropped 4 bases, with 19 bases sitting between them. CDR1 is MDHEN, CDR2 SYDVKM, per germline. The CDR3 runs to 15 residues. CDR3 sequence reads: CASTPWGTLPTEAFF. The CDR3 nucleotides read TGTGCCAGCACCCCTTGGGGGACCCTCCCCACTGAAGCTTTCTTT.

This clonotype has only a few counts. The V call is TRBV6-2 or TRBV6-3, the J call TRBJ2-1; D is undetermined. V was pared by 2 bases and J by 3 bases, with 11 bases between. There are 15 residues in the CDR3. Germline CDR1 and CDR2: MNHEY and SVGEGT. CDR3 protein: CASSYRQINYNEQFF. The CDR3 DNA reads TGTGCCAGCAGTTACAGGCAGATCAACTACAATGAGCAGTTCTTC.

In this sample, this clonotype turned up a few times. V usage is TRBV6-5 and J usage is TRBJ2-1; 11 bases are a match to TRBD1. This CDR3 spans 15 amino acids. After removal of 2 bases from V and 7 bases from J, the junction contained 4 bases not matched to a gene. Germline CDR1 reads MNHEY; CDR2 reads SVGAGI. CDR3 coding DNA: TGTGCCAGCAGTTACGGACAGGGGGCTGGAAATGAGCAGTTCTTC. It encodes CASSYGQGAGNEQFF.

The chain uses TRBV19 and TRBJ1-5; D gene ambiguous. CDR1 and CDR2 (germline): LNHDA, SQIVND (reference sequence). The V end was cut by 3 bases, the J end by 0 bases, with 9 bases between. The CDR3 runs 15 residues. The CDR3 DNA is TGTGCCAGTAGTATCGGTCTGAATAGCAATCAGCCCCAGCATTTT. Its protein product is CASSIGLNSNQPQHF.

This clonotype has more than one count but fewer than ten. The chain carries TRBV7-6 and TRBJ2-5; D might be TRBD1 (7 bases). The V gene's germline CDR1 is SGHVS and CDR2 FNYEAQ. There are 15 residues in the CDR3. The V and J ends lost 5 bases and 0 bases respectively, with 13 bases between them. The CDR3 region is CASSGGTAYQETQYF. The CDR3 DNA follows: TGTGCCAGCAGCGGGGGGACAGCTTACCAAGAGACCCAGTACTTC.

This clonotype was picked up a small number of times. The V call is TRBV28, the J call TRBJ2-5, with TRBD2 matching over 9 bases. Germline V gene lookup returns CDR1 MDHEN and CDR2 SYDVKM. The V segment lost 6 bases and the J segment 5 bases; nucleotides outside the gene matches: 19. This CDR3 has 18 amino acids. CDR3 nucleotides: TGTGCCAGCAGACAGTGGACCCCTAGCGGGGCCTGGGGGGAGACCCAGTACTTC. Amino acid sequence: CASRQWTPSGAWGETQYF.

The chain combines TRBV7-8 with TRBJ2-7; 8 bases map to TRBD1. The CDR3 totals 14 residues. Germline loops: CDR1 SGHVS, CDR2 FQNEAQ. Germline trimming cut 4 bases from V and 3 bases from J; bases unmatched to any gene: 5. CDR3 DNA sequence: TGTGCCAGCAGCTCCACACAGGGGGGCTACGAGCAGTACGTC. This translates into CASSSTQGGYEQYV.

This rearrangement joins TRBV28 to TRBJ2-7; 10 bases are shared with TRBD1. CDR1 MDHEN and CDR2 SYDVKM come from the germline V gene. The V gene end was trimmed by 3 bases and the J gene end by 2 bases; junction bases not matched to a gene: 4. This CDR3 region has 15 residues. The CDR3 nucleotides read TGTGCCAGCAGTTTTCGAGGACAGGGGGCCTACGAGCAGTACGTC. This sequence encodes CASSFRGQGAYEQYV.

This clonotype was found many times. V is TRBV6-1 and J is TRBJ2-4; 8 bases are shared with TRBD2. This CDR3 has 17 amino acids. V gave up 6 bases and J gave up 2 bases; unmatched junction bases: 12. Germline V gives CDR1 MNHNS, CDR2 SASEGT. CDR3 amino acids: CASRETGSGSTKNIQYF. CDR3 DNA sequence: TGTGCCAGCAGGGAAACGGGGAGCGGGAGCACCAAAAACATTCAGTACTTC.

At least ten counts were recorded for this clonotype. This sequence joins TRBV20-1 and TRBJ2-7; D may be TRBD1 (6 bases). Trimming cost V 0 bases and J 1 base, with 13 bases left between them. The CDR3 is made up of 15 amino acids. CDR1 is DFQATT and CDR2 is SNEGSKA in the germline V gene (reference sequence). This CDR3 reads CSARDPGQGSYEQYF. For the CDR3, the DNA is TGCAGTGCTAGAGATCCCGGGCAGGGGTCCTACGAGCAGTACTTC.

V is TRBV29-1 and J is TRBJ2-1; D gene unclear. From germline, CDR1 is SQVTM and CDR2 ANQGSEA. The CDR3 spans 14 residues. V was pared by 3 bases and J by 6 bases, with 15 bases between. In nucleotides, the CDR3 is TGCAGCGTTGATCCACCTTTAACGGGCAATGAGCAGTTCTTC. It is translated as CSVDPPLTGNEQFF.

V usage is TRBV4-1 and J usage is TRBJ1-6; D might be TRBD1 (5 bases). CDR1 and CDR2 (germline): MGHRA, YSYEKL. With 2 bases removed from V and 7 bases from J, the gap between germline ends came to 15 bases. This CDR3 is built from 16 residues. The DNA of the CDR3 is TGCGCCAGCAGCCAAATCGAAAGGGGACTGAATTCACCCCTCCACTTT. Translation gives CASSQIERGLNSPLHF.

This clonotype was seen a single time. Because it lacks the conserved phenylalanine or tryptophan at the end, this CDR3 is likely a read error. The rearrangement joins TRBV20-1 to TRBJ2-3; no clear D gene. The V end was cut by 3 bases, the J end by 2 bases, with 12 bases between. The germline gives CDR1 DFQATT, CDR2 SNEGSKA (reference sequence). The CDR3 loop spans 14 amino acids. The CDR3 DNA is TGCAGTGCTAGCCGGATGGGGTTCACAGATACGCAGTATCTT. Protein sequence: CSASRMGFTDTQYL.

This clonotype was detected a few times. The chain links TRBV25-1 to TRBJ2-1, with 14 bases lining up with TRBD2. Germline V gene sequence: CDR1 MGHDK, CDR2 SYGVNS. This CDR3 region has 17 residues. V shed 8 bases, J shed 0 bases, and the junction held 6 bases outside the gene matches. CDR3 protein: CASRTSGGSSSYNEQFF. In DNA form, the CDR3 reads TGTGCCAGCCGGACTAGCGGGGGGTCGAGCTCCTACAATGAGCAGTTCTTC.

The CDR3 nucleotides are TGCGCCAGCCGACAGGAGGGTAGCTCCTACGAGCAGTACGTC. Translation gives CASRQEGSSYEQYV. This sequence joins TRBV10-2 and TRBJ2-7; possibly TRBD1 or TRBD2 for D (6 bases each). Trimming cost V 8 bases and J 0 bases, with 14 bases left between them. There are 14 residues in the CDR3. Germline-derived CDR1 and CDR2 are WSHSY and SAAADI.

This clonotype appeared a few times. The chain links TRBV7-2 to TRBJ2-2; D gene unclear. Germline V lookup: CDR1 SGHTA, CDR2 FQGNSA. CDR3 size: 15 residues. The V end lost 0 bases, the J end lost 5 bases, and 10 bases lay between the germline ends. Written as DNA, the CDR3 is TGTGCCAGCAGCTTAGCGAGCATAATAACCGGGGAGCTGTTTTTT. This codes for CASSLASIITGELFF.

This sequence joins TRBV19 and TRBJ2-7; TRBD2 might be the D (7 bases). The length of the CDR3 is 15 residues. Germline CDR1 reads LNHDA; CDR2 reads SQIVND (reference sequence). Trimming shortened V by 2 bases and J by 1 base, and 12 bases separated the two germline ends. The CDR3 nucleotides are TGTGCCAGTAGTATAAGGGGGGGCCCATCCTACGAGCAGTACTTC. Amino acid sequence: CASSIRGGPSYEQYF.

In this sample, this clonotype turned up a few times. The chain couples TRBV5-1 to TRBJ2-1; 9 bases are a match to TRBD2. The CDR3 length is 15 residues. Germline V gene sequence: CDR1 SGHRS, CDR2 YFSETQ. The junction had 10 bases not matched to a gene; V was cut back by 4 bases and J by 8 bases. CDR3 nucleotides: TGCGCCAGCAGCGCCATAGCGGGAGTCGACGATGAGCAGTTCTTC. Its protein product is CASSAIAGVDDEQFF.

This clonotype turned up a few times. V usage is TRBV3-1 and J usage is TRBJ1-6, with D hard to call. CDR3 size: 13 residues. CDR1 and CDR2 (germline): LGHDT, YNNKEL (reference sequence). Trimming took off 4 bases at V and 9 bases at J, with 10 bases between the two ends. The CDR3 protein is CASSRTIFSPLHF. The CDR3 DNA is TGTGCCAGCAGCCGTACGATATTTTCACCCCTCCACTTT.

Ten or more counts support this clonotype. V is TRBV5-1 and J is TRBJ2-1; 8 bases match TRBD2. Germline assignment: CDR1 SGHRS and CDR2 YFSETQ. The CDR3 length is 14 residues. V dropped 0 bases and J dropped 10; count of bases not matched to a gene: 6. CDR3 coding DNA: TGCGCCAGCAGCTTGGCCCGATTAGCGGGGGAGCAGTTCTTC. This codes for CASSLARLAGEQFF.

This chain uses TRBV5-1 with TRBJ2-3; 11 bases align to TRBD2. Germline trimming cut 1 base from V and 2 bases from J; bases unmatched to any gene: 9. This CDR3 comprises 18 residues. CDR1 and CDR2 from the germline V gene are SGHRS and YFSETQ. The CDR3 nucleotides are TGCGCCAGCAGCTTGCGGCTAGCGGGGGGTCGTAACACAGATACGCAGTATTTT. Translating gives CASSLRLAGGRNTDTQYF.

This clonotype appeared a few times. V gene TRBV3-1 combines with J gene TRBJ1-6; D ambiguous. Trimming left V 0 bases short and J 9 bases short, with 6 bases between. The CDR3 runs to 13 residues. Germline V gene lookup returns CDR1 LGHDT and CDR2 YNNKEL (reference sequence). CDR3 coding DNA: TGTGCCAGCAGCCAAGATCTTACTTCACCCCTCCACTTT. It specifies CASSQDLTSPLHF.

This clonotype turned up a few times. V gene TRBV7-3 combines with J gene TRBJ2-1; 7 nucleotides line up with TRBD1. Germline trimming cut 5 bases from V and 4 bases from J; bases unmatched to any gene: 11. The CDR3 spans 16 residues. From germline, CDR1 is SGHTA and CDR2 FQGTGA. The CDR3 DNA reads as TGTGCCAGCAGCGCACAGGGGCCCCGAACTTACAATGAGCAGTTCTTC. The encoded protein is CASSAQGPRTYNEQFF.